This T cell receptor (beta chain) derives from a study of T cell repertoires in cytomegalovirus infection. Looking at the study overall: From public TCR beta signatures came an indication of both CMV infection and matching HLA type. Study-wide results and caveats: Cumulative frequency (of public TCR beta family members) identified carriers of CMV plus the relevant HLA. HLA-C-restricted CMV-specific TCR beta clonotypes prevailed in the ex vivo response.

Germline CDR1 reads SNHLY; CDR2 reads FYNNEI. Trimming left V 7 bases short and J 7 bases short, with 13 bases between. The length of the CDR3 is 13 residues. This clonotype was seen only a few times. The target antigen is unknown. TCRdb recomputed calls from the reads with MiXCR, one row per CDR3 protein. The sample holds about a million distinct CDR3 sequences; around 32% are singletons and the top ten take under 15%. The sequences come from cultured CD8+ T cells from PBMCs, collected from culture after CMV antigen stimulation. This sequence joins TRBV2 and TRBJ2-2; D possibly matches TRBD1 or TRBD2 (5 bases each). The receptor's source is a human donor in good health (CMV status not recorded). Some clones in this sample may be carry-over from other donors' samples. The CDR3 DNA reads TGTGCCAGCATCGGGACGACGCTCGGGGAGCTGTTTTTT. Translating gives CASIGTTLGELFF. The complete variable domain, with remaining parts taken from reference TRBV2 and TRBJ2-2, reads EPEVTQTPSHQVTQMGQEVILRCVPISNHLYFYWYRQILGQKVEFLVSFYNNEISEKSEIFDDQFSVERPDGSNFTLKIRSTKLEDSAMYFCASIGTTLGELFFGEGSRLTVL.